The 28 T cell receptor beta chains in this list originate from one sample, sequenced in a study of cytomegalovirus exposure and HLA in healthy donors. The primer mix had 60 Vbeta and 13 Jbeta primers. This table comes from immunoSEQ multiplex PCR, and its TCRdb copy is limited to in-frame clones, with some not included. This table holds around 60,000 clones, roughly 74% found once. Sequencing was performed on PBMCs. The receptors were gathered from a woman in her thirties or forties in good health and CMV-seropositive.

Written as DNA, the CDR3 is TGTGCCTGGAGTAAAAAGGGACAGGGGGCAGGAGGGCAGTACTTC. It is translated as CAWSKKGQGAGGQYF. The V call is TRBV30, the J call TRBJ2-7, with TRBD1 matching over 12 bases. CDR1 and CDR2 (germline): GTSNPN, SVGIG (reference sequence). This CDR3 comprises 15 residues. V dropped 2 bases and J dropped 9; count of bases not matched to a gene: 11.

The CDR3 loop is CASSLNRGPLGYTF. The CDR3 bases are TGTGCCAGCAGTTTAAACAGGGGTCCCCTTGGCTACACCTTC. The chain has TRBV27 and TRBJ1-2; 7 positions agree with TRBD1. The V and J ends lost 2 bases and 7 bases, in that order; junction bases with no gene match: 7. This CDR3 spans 14 amino acids. Germline V lookup: CDR1 MNHEY, CDR2 SMNVEV (reference sequence).

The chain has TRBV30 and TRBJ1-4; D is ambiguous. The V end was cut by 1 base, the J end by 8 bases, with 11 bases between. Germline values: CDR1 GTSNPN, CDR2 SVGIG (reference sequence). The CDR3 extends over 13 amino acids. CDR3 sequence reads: CAWSAQATEKLFF. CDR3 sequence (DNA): TGTGCCTGGAGTGCCCAGGCTACCGAAAAACTGTTTTTT. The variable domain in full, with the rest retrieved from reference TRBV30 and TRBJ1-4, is SQTIHQWPATLVQPVGSPLSLECTVEGTSNPNLYWYRQAAGRGLQLLFYSVGIGQISSEVPQNLSASRPQDRQFILSSKKLLLSDSGFYLCAWSAQATEKLFFGSGTQLSVL.

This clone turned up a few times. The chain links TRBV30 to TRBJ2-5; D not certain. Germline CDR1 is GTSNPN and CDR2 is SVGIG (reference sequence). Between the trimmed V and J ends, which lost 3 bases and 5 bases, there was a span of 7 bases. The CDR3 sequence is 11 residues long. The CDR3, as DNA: TGTGCCTGGAGGAACGGTGAGACCCAGTACTTC. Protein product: CAWRNGETQYF.

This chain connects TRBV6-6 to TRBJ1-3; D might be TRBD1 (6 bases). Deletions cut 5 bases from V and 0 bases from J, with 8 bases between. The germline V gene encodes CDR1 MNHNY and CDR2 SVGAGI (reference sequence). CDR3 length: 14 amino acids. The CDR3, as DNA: TGTGCCAGCAGTCAGACAGGCTCTGGAAACACCATATATTTT. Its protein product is CASSQTGSGNTIYF.

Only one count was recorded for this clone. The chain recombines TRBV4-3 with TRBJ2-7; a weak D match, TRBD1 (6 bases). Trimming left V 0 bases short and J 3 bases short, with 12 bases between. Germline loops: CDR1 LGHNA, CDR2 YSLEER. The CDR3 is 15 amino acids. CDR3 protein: CASSQDRGHFYEQYF. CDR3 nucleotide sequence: TGCGCCAGCAGCCAAGACAGGGGCCACTTCTACGAGCAGTACTTC.

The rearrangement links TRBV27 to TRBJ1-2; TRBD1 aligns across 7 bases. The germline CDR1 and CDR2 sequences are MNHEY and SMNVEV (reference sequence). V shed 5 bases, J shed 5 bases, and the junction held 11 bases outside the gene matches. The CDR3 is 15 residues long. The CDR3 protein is CASSPRTGFWYGYTF. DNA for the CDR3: TGTGCCAGCAGTCCCAGGACAGGTTTTTGGTATGGCTACACCTTC.

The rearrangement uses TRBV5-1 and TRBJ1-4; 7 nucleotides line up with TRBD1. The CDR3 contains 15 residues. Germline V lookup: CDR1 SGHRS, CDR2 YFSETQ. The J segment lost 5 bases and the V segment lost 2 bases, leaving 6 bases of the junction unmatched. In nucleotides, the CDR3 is TGCGCCAGCAGCTTTGCGGGACAGCCGAATGAAAAACTGTTTTTT. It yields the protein CASSFAGQPNEKLFF.

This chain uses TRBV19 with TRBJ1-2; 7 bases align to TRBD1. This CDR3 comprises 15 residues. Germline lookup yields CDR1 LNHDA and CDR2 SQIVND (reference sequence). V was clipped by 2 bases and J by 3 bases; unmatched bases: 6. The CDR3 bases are TGTGCCAGTAGTATAAAGGGGGCGATGCACTATGGCTACACCTTC. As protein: CASSIKGAMHYGYTF.

Here the CDR3 DNA reads TGTGCCAGCGGGCTTGGGGTGGGACAGGGTGCTTATGGCTACACCTTC. This gives the protein CASGLGVGQGAYGYTF. The V gene is TRBV9, the J gene TRBJ1-2; TRBD1 matches 9 bases. V dropped 7 bases and J dropped 5; count of bases not matched to a gene: 15. This CDR3 spans 16 amino acids. The germline V gene has CDR1 SGDLS and CDR2 YYNGEE.

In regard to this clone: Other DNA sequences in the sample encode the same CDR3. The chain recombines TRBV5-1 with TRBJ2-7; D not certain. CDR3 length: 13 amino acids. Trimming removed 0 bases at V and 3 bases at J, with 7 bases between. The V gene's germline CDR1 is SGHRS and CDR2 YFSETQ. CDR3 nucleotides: TGCGCCAGCAGCTTGGAGTCAGGCTACGAGCAGTACTTC. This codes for CASSLESGYEQYF.

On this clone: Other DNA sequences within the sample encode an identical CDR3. The DNA of the CDR3 is TGTGCCAGCAGCTCGGACTCGCAGCGGGTAGATACGCAGTATTTT. Amino acid sequence: CASSSDSQRVDTQYF. This chain joins TRBV5-4 and TRBJ2-3, with a tentative D call TRBD2 (6 bases). V gave up 3 bases and J gave up 5 bases, with 16 bases separating them. In germline, CDR1 is SGHNT, CDR2 YYREEE (reference sequence). The CDR3 has 15 residues.

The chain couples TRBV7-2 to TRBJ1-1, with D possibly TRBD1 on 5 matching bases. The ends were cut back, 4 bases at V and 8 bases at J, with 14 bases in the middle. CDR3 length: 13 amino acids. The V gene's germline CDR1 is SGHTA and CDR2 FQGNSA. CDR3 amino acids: CASSYTDSLEAFF. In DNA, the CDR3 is TGTGCCAGCAGCTACACCGACAGCCTAGAAGCTTTCTTT. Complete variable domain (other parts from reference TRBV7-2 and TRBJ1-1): GAGVSQSPSNKVTEKGKDVELRCDPISGHTALYWYRQSLGQGLEFLIYFQGNSAPDKSGLPSDRFSAERTGGSVSTLTIQRTQQEDSAVYLCASSYTDSLEAFFGQGTRLTVV.

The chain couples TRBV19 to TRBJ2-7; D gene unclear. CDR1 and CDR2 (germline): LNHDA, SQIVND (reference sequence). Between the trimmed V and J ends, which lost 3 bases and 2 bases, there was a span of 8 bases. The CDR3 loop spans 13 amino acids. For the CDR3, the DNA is TGTGCCAGTAGTATTGTGGTAGCCTACGAGCAGTACTTC. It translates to CASSIVVAYEQYF.

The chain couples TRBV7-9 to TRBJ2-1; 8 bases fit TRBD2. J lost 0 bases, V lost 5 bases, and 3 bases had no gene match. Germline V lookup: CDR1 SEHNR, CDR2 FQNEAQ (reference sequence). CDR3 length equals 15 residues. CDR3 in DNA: TGTGCCAGCAGCATAAGCGGGGGCTCCTACAATGAGCAGTTCTTC. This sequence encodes CASSISGGSYNEQFF. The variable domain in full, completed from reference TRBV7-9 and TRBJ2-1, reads DTGVSQNPRHKITKRGQNVTFRCDPISEHNRLYWYRQTLGQGPEFLTYFQNEAQLEKSRLLSDRFSAERPKGSFSTLEIQRTEQGDSAMYLCASSISGGSYNEQFFGPGTRLTVL.

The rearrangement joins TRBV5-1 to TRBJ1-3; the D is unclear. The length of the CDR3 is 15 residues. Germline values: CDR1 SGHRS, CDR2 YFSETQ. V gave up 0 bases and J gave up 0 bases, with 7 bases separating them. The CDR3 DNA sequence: TGCGCCAGCAGCTTGGTAGCAGACTCTGGAAACACCATATATTTT. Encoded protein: CASSLVADSGNTIYF. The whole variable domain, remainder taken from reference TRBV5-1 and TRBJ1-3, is KAGVTQTPRYLIKTRGQQVTLSCSPISGHRSVSWYQQTPGQGLQFLFEYFSETQRNKGNFPGRFSGRQFSNSRSEMNVSTLELGDSALYLCASSLVADSGNTIYFGEGSWLTVV.

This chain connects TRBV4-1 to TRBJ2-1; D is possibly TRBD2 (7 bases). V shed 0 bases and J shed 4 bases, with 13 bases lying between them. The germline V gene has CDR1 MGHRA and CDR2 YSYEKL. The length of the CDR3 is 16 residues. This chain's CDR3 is CASSQDGGRGYNEQFF. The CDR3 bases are TGCGCCAGCAGCCAAGATGGGGGGAGGGGGTACAATGAGCAGTTCTTC.

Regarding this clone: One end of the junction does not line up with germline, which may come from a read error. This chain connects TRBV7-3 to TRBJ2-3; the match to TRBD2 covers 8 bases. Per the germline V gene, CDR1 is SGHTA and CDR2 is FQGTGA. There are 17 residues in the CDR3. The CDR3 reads CSSSLAAGGEGTDTQYF. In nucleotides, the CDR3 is TGTTCCAGCAGCTTAGCCGCGGGGGGTGAGGGCACAGATACGCAGTATTTT.

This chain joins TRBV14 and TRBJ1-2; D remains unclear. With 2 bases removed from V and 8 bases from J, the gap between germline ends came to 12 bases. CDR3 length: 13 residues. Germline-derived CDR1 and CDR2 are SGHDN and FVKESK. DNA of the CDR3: TGTGCCAGCAGCCAACTTAGACAACGCGGCTACACCTTC. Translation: CASSQLRQRGYTF.

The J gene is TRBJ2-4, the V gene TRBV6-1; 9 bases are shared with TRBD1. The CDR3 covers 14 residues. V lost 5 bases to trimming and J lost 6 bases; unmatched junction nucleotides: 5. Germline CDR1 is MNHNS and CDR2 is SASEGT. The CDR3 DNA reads TGTGCCAGCAGTAGGGGACAGGGAATAAACATTCAGTACTTC. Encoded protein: CASSRGQGINIQYF.

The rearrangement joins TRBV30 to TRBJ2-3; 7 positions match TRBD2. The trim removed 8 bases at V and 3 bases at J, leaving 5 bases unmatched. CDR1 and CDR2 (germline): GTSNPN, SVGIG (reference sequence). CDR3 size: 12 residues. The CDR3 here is CARSGGTDTQYF. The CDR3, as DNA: TGTGCCCGTTCGGGGGGTACAGATACGCAGTATTTT.

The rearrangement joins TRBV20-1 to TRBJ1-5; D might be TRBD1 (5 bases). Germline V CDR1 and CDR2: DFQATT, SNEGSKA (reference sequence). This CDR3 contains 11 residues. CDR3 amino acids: CSAGTEWIQHF. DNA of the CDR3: TGCAGCGCGGGGACCGAATGGATCCAGCATTTT.

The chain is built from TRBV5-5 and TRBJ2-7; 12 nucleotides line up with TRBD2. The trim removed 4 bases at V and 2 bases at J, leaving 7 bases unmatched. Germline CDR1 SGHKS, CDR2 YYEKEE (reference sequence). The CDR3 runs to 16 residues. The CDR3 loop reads CASSEGLAGAPYEQYF. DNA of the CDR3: TGTGCCAGCAGCGAGGGACTAGCGGGTGCCCCCTACGAGCAGTACTTC.

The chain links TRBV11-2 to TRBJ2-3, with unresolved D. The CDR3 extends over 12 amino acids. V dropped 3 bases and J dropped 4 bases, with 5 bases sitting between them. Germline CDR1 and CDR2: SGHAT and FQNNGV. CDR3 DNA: TGTGCCAGCAGCTTCGTCCCAGATACGCAGTATTTT. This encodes CASSFVPDTQYF.

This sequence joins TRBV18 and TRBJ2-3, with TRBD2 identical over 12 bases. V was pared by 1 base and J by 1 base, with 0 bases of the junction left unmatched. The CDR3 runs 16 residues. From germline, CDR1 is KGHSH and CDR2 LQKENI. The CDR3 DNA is TGTGCCAGCTCACCACGGACTAGCGGGGGCACAGATACGCAGTATTTT. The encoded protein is CASSPRTSGGTDTQYF. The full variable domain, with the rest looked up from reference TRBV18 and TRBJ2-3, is NAGVMQNPRHLVRRRGQEARLRCSPMKGHSHVYWYRQLPEEGLKFMVYLQKENIIDESGMPKERFSAEFPKEGPSILRIQQVVRGDSAAYFCASSPRTSGGTDTQYFGPGTRLTVL.

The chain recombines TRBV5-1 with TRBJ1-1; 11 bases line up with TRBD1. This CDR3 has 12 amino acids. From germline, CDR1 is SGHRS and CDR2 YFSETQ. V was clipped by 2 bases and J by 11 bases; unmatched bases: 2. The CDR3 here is CASSLGQGAAFF. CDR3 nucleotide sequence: TGCGCCAGCAGCTTAGGACAGGGGGCGGCTTTCTTT.

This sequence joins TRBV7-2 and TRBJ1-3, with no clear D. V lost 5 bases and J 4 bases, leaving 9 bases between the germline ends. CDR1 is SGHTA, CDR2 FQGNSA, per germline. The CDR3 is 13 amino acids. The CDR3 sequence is CASSASRGNTIYF. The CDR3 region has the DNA TGTGCCAGCAGCGCCTCGAGGGGAAACACCATATATTTT. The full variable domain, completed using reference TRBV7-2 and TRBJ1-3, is GAGVSQSPSNKVTEKGKDVELRCDPISGHTALYWYRQSLGQGLEFLIYFQGNSAPDKSGLPSDRFSAERTGGSVSTLTIQRTQQEDSAVYLCASSASRGNTIYFGEGSWLTVV.

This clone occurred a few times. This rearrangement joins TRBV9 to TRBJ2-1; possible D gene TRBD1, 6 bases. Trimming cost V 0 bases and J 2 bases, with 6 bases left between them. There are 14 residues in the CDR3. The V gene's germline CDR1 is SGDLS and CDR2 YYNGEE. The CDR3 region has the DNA TGTGCCAGCAGCGTAGGGACAGCCTACAATGAGCAGTTCTTC. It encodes CASSVGTAYNEQFF.